Listed below are T cell receptor beta chains from one sample, sequenced in a study of blood T cells in healthy people across ages. TCRdb independently ran MiXCR on the 5' RACE reads; one entry per CDR3 protein. The sample holds hundreds of thousands of distinct CDR3 sequences, around 48% seen once. Sequencing was carried out using blood. These receptors originate from a woman aged 55-75 years in good health. Each CDR3 is given with its conserved first and last residue. The order of the fields is D gene, J gene, clone size, V gene, CDR3 protein, CDR3 DNA. D genes are given only for firm matches. Size tells how often a clone was seen (once, few, many) or the class of an expanded clone, and some rows leave it out.

D gene: .; J gene: TRBJ2-7; clone size: .; V gene: TRBV20-1; CDR3 protein: CSASGLAWDEQYF; CDR3 DNA: TGCAGTGCTAGTGGGCTAGCGTGGGACGAGCAGTACTTC
D gene: .; J gene: TRBJ2-1; clone size: .; V gene: TRBV10-3; CDR3 protein: CAIREANEQFF; CDR3 DNA: TGTGCCATCAGAGAAGCCAATGAGCAGTTCTTC
D gene: .; J gene: TRBJ1-1; clone size: .; V gene: TRBV2; CDR3 protein: CASSQALNTEAFF; CDR3 DNA: TGTGCCAGCAGTCAGGCTTTGAACACTGAAGCTTTCTTT
D gene: .; J gene: TRBJ2-1; clone size: .; V gene: TRBV4-2; CDR3 protein: CASSQVPSRVDEQFF; CDR3 DNA: TGTGCCAGCAGCCAAGTACCCTCTAGAGTCGATGAGCAGTTCTTC
D gene: .; J gene: TRBJ2-3; clone size: few; V gene: TRBV10-3; CDR3 protein: CALRGGVSTDTQYF; CDR3 DNA: TGCGCCCTCAGGGGGGGCGTTAGCACAGATACGCAGTATTTT
D gene: TRBD2; J gene: TRBJ2-3; clone size: .; V gene: TRBV9; CDR3 protein: CASSARQHRLAEPPTDTQYF; CDR3 DNA: TGTGCCAGCAGCGCGCGACAGCACAGACTAGCGGAGCCACCCACAGATACGCAGTATTTT
D gene: .; J gene: TRBJ2-3; clone size: many; V gene: TRBV20-1; CDR3 protein: CSPTGRDTQYF; CDR3 DNA: TGCAGTCCCACCGGGAGAGATACGCAGTATTTT
D gene: TRBD1; J gene: TRBJ2-7; clone size: .; V gene: TRBV6-5; CDR3 protein: CASSLPDRAAYEQYF; CDR3 DNA: TGTGCCAGCAGTCTACCGGACAGGGCGGCCTACGAGCAGTACTTC
D gene: .; J gene: TRBJ2-1; clone size: .; V gene: TRBV3-1; CDR3 protein: CASRLGGREQFF; CDR3 DNA: TGTGCCAGCAGGTTGGGGGGGCGTGAGCAGTTCTTC
D gene: TRBD1; J gene: TRBJ2-1; clone size: .; V gene: TRBV6-6; CDR3 protein: CASSSGQGLNNEQFF; CDR3 DNA: TGTGCCAGCAGTTCGGGACAGGGGCTAAACAATGAGCAGTTCTTC
D gene: TRBD2; J gene: TRBJ2-7; clone size: few; V gene: TRBV11-2; CDR3 protein: CASRFGTSGNLSSYEQYF; CDR3 DNA: TGTGCCAGCAGGTTCGGGACTAGCGGAAACCTCTCCTCCTACGAGCAGTACTTC
D gene: .; J gene: TRBJ2-6; clone size: .; V gene: TRBV6-1; CDR3 protein: CASSPGLRSFGANVLTF; CDR3 DNA: TGTGCCAGCAGTCCGGGACTCCGTAGTTTTGGGGCCAACGTCCTGACTTTC
D gene: .; J gene: TRBJ2-6; clone size: .; V gene: TRBV6-2/TRBV6-3; CDR3 protein: CASRSPLRGYSGANVLTF; CDR3 DNA: TGTGCCAGCAGATCGCCACTCCGGGGGTACTCTGGGGCCAACGTCCTGACTTTC
D gene: .; J gene: TRBJ2-3; clone size: few; V gene: TRBV10-3; CDR3 protein: CAISGQGEDTQYF; CDR3 DNA: TGTGCCATCAGTGGGCAGGGTGAAGATACGCAGTATTTT
D gene: TRBD2; J gene: TRBJ2-1; clone size: .; V gene: TRBV7-2; CDR3 protein: CASSYAGTSGSNEQFF; CDR3 DNA: TGTGCCAGCAGCTACGCTGGGACTAGCGGGAGTAATGAGCAGTTCTTC
D gene: TRBD2; J gene: TRBJ2-5; clone size: many; V gene: TRBV7-2; CDR3 protein: CASGTSGGQETQYF; CDR3 DNA: TGTGCCAGCGGGACTAGCGGGGGACAAGAGACCCAGTACTTC
D gene: TRBD1; J gene: TRBJ1-2; clone size: few; V gene: TRBV9; CDR3 protein: CASSVGQAKTYGYTF; CDR3 DNA: TGTGCCAGCAGCGTGGGACAGGCAAAGACCTATGGCTACACCTTC
D gene: .; J gene: TRBJ2-5; clone size: .; V gene: TRBV20-1; CDR3 protein: CSAAGTYQEIQYF; CDR3 DNA: TGCAGTGCCGCGGGAACGTACCAAGAGATCCAGTACTTC
D gene: .; J gene: TRBJ2-7; clone size: .; V gene: TRBV20-1; CDR3 protein: CSARYGASDEQYF; CDR3 DNA: TGCAGTGCTAGGTACGGGGCTAGCGATGAGCAGTACTTC
D gene: TRBD2; J gene: TRBJ2-7; clone size: few; V gene: TRBV5-1; CDR3 protein: CASSPRTSGRFNEQYF; CDR3 DNA: TGCGCCAGCAGCCCCAGGACTAGCGGGAGATTCAACGAGCAGTACTTC
D gene: TRBD1; J gene: TRBJ2-7; clone size: .; V gene: TRBV28; CDR3 protein: CASSSLTGDEQYF; CDR3 DNA: TGTGCCAGCAGTTCCCTTACAGGGGACGAACAGTACTTC
D gene: .; J gene: TRBJ2-1; clone size: few; V gene: TRBV20-1; CDR3 protein: CSARVMGSSYNEQFF; CDR3 DNA: TGCAGTGCTAGAGTTATGGGCAGCTCCTACAATGAGCAGTTCTTC
D gene: .; J gene: TRBJ1-2; clone size: .; V gene: TRBV7-2; CDR3 protein: CASSRTLMLDGYTF; CDR3 DNA: TGTGCCAGCAGCCGCACCTTGATGCTGGATGGCTACACCTTC